The TCR beta chain under discussion was sequenced for a study of post-analysis software for immune sequencing data. Study overall: Relapsing-remitting, secondary progressive and progressive-relapsing multiple sclerosis were all included among the disease courses. Whole-study results and caveats: Multiple sclerosis patients showed significantly lower normalized Chao1 diversity than controls did. In patients, TRBV5-6, TRBV5-1 and TRBV20-1 belonged to four or five TRBV segments found more frequently than in controls.

cDNA libraries for TCR beta contained unique molecular identifiers. MiXCR, applied by TCRdb to the PCR reads, yields one record per CDR3 protein. The sample holds hundreds of thousands of distinct CDR3 sequences, 36% seen once. This clonotype was seen at least ten times. What it binds is not known. Germline V gene lookup returns CDR1 SGHRS and CDR2 YFSETQ. The CDR3 loop spans 14 amino acids. V was cut by 0 bases and J by 4 bases, with 9 bases left in between. Source material: blood. The receptor was isolated from a girl aged 5-17 years with multiple sclerosis. This chain joins TRBV5-1 and TRBJ2-3; D is uncertain. The CDR3 nucleotides are TGCGCCAGCAGCTTGGGACGCCCGGCAGATACGCAGTATTTT. The encoded protein is CASSLGRPADTQYF.